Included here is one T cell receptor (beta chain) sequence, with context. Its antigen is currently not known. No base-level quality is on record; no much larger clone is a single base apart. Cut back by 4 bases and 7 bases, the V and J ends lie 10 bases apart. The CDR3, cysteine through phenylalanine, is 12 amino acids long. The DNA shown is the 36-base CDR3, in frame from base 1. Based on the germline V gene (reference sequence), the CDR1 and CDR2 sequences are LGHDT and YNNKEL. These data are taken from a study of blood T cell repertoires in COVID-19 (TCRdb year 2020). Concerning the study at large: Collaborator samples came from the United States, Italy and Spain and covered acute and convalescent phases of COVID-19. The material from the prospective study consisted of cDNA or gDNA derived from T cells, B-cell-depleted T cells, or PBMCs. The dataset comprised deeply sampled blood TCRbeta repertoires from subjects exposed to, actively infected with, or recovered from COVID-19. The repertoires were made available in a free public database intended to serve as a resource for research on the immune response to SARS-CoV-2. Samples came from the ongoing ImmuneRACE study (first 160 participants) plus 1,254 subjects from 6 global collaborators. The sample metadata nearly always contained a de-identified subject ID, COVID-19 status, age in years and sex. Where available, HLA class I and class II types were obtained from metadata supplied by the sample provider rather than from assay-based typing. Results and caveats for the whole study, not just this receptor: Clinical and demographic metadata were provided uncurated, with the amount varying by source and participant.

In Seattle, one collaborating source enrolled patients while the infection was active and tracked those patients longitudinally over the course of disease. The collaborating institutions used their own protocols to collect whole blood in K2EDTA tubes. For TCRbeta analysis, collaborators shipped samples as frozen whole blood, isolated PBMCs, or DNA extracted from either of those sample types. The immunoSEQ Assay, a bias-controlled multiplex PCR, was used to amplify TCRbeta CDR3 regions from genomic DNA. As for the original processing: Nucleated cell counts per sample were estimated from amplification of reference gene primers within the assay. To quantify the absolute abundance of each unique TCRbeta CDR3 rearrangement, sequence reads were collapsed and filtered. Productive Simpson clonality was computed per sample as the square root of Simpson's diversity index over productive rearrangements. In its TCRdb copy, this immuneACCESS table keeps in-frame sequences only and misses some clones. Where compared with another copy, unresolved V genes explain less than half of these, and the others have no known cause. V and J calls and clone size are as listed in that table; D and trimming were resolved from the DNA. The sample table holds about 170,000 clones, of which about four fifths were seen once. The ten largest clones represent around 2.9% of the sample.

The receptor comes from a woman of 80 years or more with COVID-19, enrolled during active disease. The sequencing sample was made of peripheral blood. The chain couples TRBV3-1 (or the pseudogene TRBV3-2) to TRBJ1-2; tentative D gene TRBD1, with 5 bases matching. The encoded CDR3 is CASSLRGGGYTF. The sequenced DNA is TGTGCCAGCAGCCTCCGGGGGGGTGGCTACACCTTC.